This T cell receptor (beta chain) appears in the sequencing data of a study of OX40 agonist ivuxolimab in advanced cancers. TCRdb keeps only in-frame clones here, not all; method: immunoSEQ multiplex PCR. Among approximately 54,000 clones, 85% to 95% were seen once, and the ten largest hold around 8.7%. About this clone itself: Its target is unknown.

Germline V CDR1 and CDR2: SEHNR, FQNEAQ (reference sequence). The CDR3 is 14 residues long. The V gene lost 5 bases and the J gene lost 5 bases, with 15 bases spanning the gap. Study-level results: Expanded clones were, on average, more numerous in CD8+ T cells than in CD4+.

This TCR came from an adult with an advanced solid tumor such as melanoma, head and neck, liver or kidney cancer. The J gene is TRBJ2-5, the V gene TRBV7-9; the D gene is possibly TRBD2 (7 bases). The starting material was CD4+ or CD8+ T cells sorted from blood, obtained in a trial of the OX40 agonist ivuxolimab. The CDR3 DNA is TGTGCCAGCAGCAACTTCGGGGGGCGCGAGACCCAGTACTTC. Translating gives CASSNFGGRETQYF.